Each of the 3 T cell receptor beta chains below was sequenced from the same sample in a study of identical twins. MiXCR, run by TCRdb on the 5' RACE reads, gives a single entry per CDR3 protein. The top ten hold 6% to 8.5% of the sample, which has roughly 290,000 distinct CDR3 sequences, more than 8% seen once. The same data also contributed to another study, on yellow fever vaccine responses in identical twins.

The source material was CD8+ T cells sorted from blood. Receptors were obtained from a woman aged 18-29 years in good health.

As concerns this clonotype: Mismatch with germline at one junction end may stem from a read error. The chain carries TRBV14 and TRBJ2-7; weak D call: TRBD1 (6 bases). The CDR3 loop spans 16 amino acids. Germline loops: CDR1 SGHDN, CDR2 FVKESK. CDR3 bases: TGTGTCAGCAGCCAAGCTTCCAGGGGTTTCGTCTACGAGCAGTACTTC. Translating gives CVSSQASRGFVYEQYF.

This clonotype came up many times. The J gene is TRBJ2-7, the V gene TRBV7-9; 7 bases are a match to TRBD2. Germline assignment: CDR1 SEHNR and CDR2 FQNEAQ (reference sequence). Trimming took 6 bases from V and 2 from J; bases not matched to a gene: 7. The CDR3 is made up of 14 amino acids. The CDR3 coding sequence is TGTGCCAGCAGTTCCGAGCGGGGCACCTACGAGCAGTACTTC. Its translation: CASSSERGTYEQYF.

This clonotype came up many times. The chain links TRBV20-1 to TRBJ2-7; TRBD1 agrees at 10 bases. CDR1 is DFQATT and CDR2 is SNEGSKA in the germline V gene (reference sequence). CDR3 size: 15 residues. The junction had 10 bases not matched to a gene; V was cut back by 5 bases and J by 3 bases. The CDR3 nucleotides read TGCAGTGCTCCCGGGACAGGGGTTCCCATCTACGAGCAGTACTTC. Its translation: CSAPGTGVPIYEQYF.